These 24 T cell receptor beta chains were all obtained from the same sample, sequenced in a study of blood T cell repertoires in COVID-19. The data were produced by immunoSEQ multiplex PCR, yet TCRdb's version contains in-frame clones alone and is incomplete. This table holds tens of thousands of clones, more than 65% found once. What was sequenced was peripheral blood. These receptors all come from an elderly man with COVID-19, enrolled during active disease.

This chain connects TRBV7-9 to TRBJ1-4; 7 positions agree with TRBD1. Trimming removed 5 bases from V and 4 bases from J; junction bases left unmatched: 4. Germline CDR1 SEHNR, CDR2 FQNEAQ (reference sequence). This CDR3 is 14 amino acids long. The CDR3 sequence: CASSRGQGNEKLFF. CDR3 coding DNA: TGTGCCAGCAGCAGGGGGCAGGGTAATGAAAAACTGTTTTTT.

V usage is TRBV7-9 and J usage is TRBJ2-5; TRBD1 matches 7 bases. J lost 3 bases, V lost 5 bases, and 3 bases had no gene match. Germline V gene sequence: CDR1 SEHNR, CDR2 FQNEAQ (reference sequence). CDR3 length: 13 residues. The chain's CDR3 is CASSARGKETQYF. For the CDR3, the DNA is TGTGCCAGCAGCGCCAGGGGGAAAGAGACCCAGTACTTC.

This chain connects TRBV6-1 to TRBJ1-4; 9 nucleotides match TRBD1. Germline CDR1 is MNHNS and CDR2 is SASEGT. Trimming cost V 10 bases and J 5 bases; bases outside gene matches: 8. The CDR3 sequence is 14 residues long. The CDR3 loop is CATHPGQGNEKLFF. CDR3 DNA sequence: TGTGCCACCCACCCCGGACAGGGGAATGAAAAACTGTTTTTT.

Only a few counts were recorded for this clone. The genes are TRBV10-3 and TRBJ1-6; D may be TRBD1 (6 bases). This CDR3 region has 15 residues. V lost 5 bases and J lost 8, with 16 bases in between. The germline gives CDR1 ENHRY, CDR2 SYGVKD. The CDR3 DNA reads TGTGCCATCAGTTCGCAACTAGGGGGGGATTCACCCCTCCACTTT. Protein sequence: CAISSQLGGDSPLHF.

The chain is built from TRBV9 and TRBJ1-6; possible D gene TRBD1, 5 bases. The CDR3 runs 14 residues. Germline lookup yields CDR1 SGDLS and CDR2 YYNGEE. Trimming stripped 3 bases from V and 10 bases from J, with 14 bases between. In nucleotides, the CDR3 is TGTGCCAGCAGCGAGACAGCGGGGTTATCACCCCTCCACTTT. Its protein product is CASSETAGLSPLHF.

The CDR3 reads CASSSLDRNMNTEAFF. In DNA, the CDR3 is TGTGCCAGCAGCTCGCTGGACAGAAATATGAACACTGAAGCTTTCTTT. V is TRBV5-6 and J is TRBJ1-1; D perhaps matches TRBD1 (6 bases). Per the germline V gene, CDR1 is SGHDT and CDR2 is YYEEEE. The CDR3 is 16 amino acids. With 3 bases removed from V and 0 bases from J, the gap between germline ends came to 15 bases.

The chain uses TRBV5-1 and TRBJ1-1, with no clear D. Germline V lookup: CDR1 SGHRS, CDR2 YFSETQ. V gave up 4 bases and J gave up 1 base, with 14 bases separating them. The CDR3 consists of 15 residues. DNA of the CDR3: TGCGCCAGCAGCGTTCGTTTCGGGGAGAACACTGAAGCTTTCTTT. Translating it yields CASSVRFGENTEAFF.

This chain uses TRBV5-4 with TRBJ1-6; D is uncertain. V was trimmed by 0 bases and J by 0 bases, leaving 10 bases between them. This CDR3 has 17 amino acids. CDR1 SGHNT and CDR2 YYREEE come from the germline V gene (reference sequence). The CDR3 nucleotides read TGTGCCAGCAGCTTGGAACCCAGAAGCTCCTATAATTCACCCCTCCACTTT. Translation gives CASSLEPRSSYNSPLHF. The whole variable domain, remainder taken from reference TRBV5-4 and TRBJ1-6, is ETGVTQSPTHLIKTRGQQVTLRCSSQSGHNTVSWYQQALGQGPQFIFQYYREEENGRGNFPPRFSGLQFPNYSSELNVNALELDDSALYLCASSLEPRSSYNSPLHFGNGTRLTVT.

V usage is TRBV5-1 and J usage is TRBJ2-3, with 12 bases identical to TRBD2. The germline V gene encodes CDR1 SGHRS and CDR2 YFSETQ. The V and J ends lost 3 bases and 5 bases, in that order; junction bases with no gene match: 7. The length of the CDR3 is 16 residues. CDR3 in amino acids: CASSSQTSGGIDTQYF. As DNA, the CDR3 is TGCGCCAGCAGCTCCCAGACTAGCGGGGGCATAGATACGCAGTATTTT.

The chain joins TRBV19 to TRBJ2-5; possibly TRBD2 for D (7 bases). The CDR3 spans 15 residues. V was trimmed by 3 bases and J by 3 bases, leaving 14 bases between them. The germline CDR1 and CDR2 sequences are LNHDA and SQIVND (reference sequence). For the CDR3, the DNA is TGTGCCAGTAGTATTGGGGGGGCAGGGGAAGAGACCCAGTACTTC. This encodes CASSIGGAGEETQYF.

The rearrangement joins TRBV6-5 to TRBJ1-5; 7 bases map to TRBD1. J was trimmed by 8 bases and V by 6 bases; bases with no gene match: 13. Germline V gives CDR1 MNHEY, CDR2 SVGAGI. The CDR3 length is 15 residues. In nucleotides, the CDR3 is TGTGCCAGCAGCCGGGACAGTGGGGGTAATGAGCCCCAGCATTTT. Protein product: CASSRDSGGNEPQHF.

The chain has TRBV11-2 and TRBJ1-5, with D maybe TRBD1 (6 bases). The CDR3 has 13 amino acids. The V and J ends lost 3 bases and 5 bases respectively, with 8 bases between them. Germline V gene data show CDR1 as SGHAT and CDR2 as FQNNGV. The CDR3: CASSLDRDQPQHF. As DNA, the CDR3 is TGTGCCAGCAGCTTGGACAGAGATCAGCCCCAGCATTTT. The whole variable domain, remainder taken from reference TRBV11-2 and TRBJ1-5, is EAGVAQSPRYKIIEKRQSVAFWCNPISGHATLYWYQQILGQGPKLLIQFQNNGVVDDSQLPKDRFSAERLKGVDSTLKIQPAKLEDSAVYLCASSLDRDQPQHFGDGTRLSIL.

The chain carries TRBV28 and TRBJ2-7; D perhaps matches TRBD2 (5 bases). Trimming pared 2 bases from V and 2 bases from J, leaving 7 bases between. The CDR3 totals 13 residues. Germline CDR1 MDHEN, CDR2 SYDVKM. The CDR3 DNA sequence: TGTGCCAGCAGTTTAGGGAGTGCCTACGAGCAGTACGTC. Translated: CASSLGSAYEQYV.

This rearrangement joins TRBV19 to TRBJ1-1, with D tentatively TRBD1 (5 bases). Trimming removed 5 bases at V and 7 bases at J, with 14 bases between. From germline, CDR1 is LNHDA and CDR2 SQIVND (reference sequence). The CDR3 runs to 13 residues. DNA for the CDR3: TGTGCCAGTAGTCCCAGGGAAAGTGGTGAAGCTTTCTTT. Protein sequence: CASSPRESGEAFF.

CDR3 region: CAWSKGARADTQYF. Here the CDR3 DNA reads TGTGCCTGGAGTAAGGGAGCGCGGGCAGATACGCAGTATTTT. The rearrangement uses TRBV30 and TRBJ2-3, with D possibly matching TRBD2 (5 bases). This CDR3 has 14 amino acids. With 2 bases removed from V and 4 bases from J, the gap between germline ends came to 13 bases. In germline, CDR1 is GTSNPN, CDR2 SVGIG (reference sequence). Full variable domain (outside the CDR3, taken from reference TRBV30 and TRBJ2-3): SQTIHQWPATLVQPVGSPLSLECTVEGTSNPNLYWYRQAAGRGLQLLFYSVGIGQISSEVPQNLSASRPQDRQFILSSKKLLLSDSGFYLCAWSKGARADTQYFGPGTRLTVL.

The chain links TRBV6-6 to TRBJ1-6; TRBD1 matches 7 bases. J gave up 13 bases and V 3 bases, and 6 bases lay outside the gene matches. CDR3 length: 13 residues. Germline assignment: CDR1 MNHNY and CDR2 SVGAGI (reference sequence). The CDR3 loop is CASSYPDRVPLHF. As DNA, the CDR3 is TGTGCCAGCAGTTATCCAGACAGGGTCCCCCTCCACTTT.

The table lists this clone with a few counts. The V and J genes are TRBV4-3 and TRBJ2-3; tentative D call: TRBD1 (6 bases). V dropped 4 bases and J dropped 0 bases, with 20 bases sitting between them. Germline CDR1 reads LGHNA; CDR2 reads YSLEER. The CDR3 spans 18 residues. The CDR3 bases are TGCGCCAGCAGCCTATCCTCTTGGACCCAGGGGAGCACAGATACGCAGTATTTT. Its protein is CASSLSSWTQGSTDTQYF.

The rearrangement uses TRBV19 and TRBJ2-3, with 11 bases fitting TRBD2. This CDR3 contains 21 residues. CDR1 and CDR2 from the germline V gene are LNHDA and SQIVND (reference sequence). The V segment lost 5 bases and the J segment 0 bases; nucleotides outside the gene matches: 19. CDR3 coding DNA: TGTGCCAGTAGTTCCCCTCCTAGCGGGAGGCTCCTCCTTTCTAGCACAGATACGCAGTATTTT. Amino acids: CASSSPPSGRLLLSSTDTQYF.

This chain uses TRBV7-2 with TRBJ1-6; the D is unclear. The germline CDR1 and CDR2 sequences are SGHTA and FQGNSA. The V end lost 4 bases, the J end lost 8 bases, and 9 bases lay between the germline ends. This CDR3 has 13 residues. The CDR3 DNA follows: TGTGCCAGCAGCTCTCTAGAGGATTCACCCCTCCACTTT. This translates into CASSSLEDSPLHF.

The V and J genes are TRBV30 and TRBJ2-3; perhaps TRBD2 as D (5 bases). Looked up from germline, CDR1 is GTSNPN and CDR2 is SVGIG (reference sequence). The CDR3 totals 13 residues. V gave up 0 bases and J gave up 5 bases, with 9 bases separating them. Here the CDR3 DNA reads TGTGCCTGGAGTGTATGGGCGGGAGATACGCAGTATTTT. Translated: CAWSVWAGDTQYF.

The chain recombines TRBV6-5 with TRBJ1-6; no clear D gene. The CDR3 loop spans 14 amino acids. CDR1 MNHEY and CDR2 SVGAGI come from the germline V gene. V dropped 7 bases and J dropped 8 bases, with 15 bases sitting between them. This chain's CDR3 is CASTHGGTYSPLHF. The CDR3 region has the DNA TGTGCCAGCACCCACGGCGGCACTTATTCACCCCTCCACTTT.

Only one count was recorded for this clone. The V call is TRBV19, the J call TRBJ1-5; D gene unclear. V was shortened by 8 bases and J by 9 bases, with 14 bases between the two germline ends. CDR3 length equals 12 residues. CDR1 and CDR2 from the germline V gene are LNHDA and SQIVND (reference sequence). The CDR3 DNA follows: TGTGCCAGTCGGGCCGGGATGGGGCCCCAGCATTTT. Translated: CASRAGMGPQHF.

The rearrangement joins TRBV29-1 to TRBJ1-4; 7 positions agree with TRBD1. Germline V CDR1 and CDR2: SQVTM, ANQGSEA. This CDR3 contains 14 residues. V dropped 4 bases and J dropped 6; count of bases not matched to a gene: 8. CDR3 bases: TGCAGCGTTGGGAGGACAGGATGGCATGAAAAACTGTTTTTT. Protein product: CSVGRTGWHEKLFF.

This CDR3 reads CASSLGPAGGRVNEQFF. DNA for the CDR3: TGTGCCAGCAGCTTAGGGCCGGCGGGGGGGCGTGTCAATGAGCAGTTCTTC. The J gene is TRBJ2-1, the V gene TRBV7-2; 9 bases match TRBD2. CDR1 is SGHTA and CDR2 is FQGNSA in the germline V gene. CDR3 size: 17 residues. V lost 1 base and J lost 6; bases outside the gene matches: 10. Using reference TRBV7-2 and TRBJ2-1 for the parts outside the CDR3, the full variable domain is GAGVSQSPSNKVTEKGKDVELRCDPISGHTALYWYRQSLGQGLEFLIYFQGNSAPDKSGLPSDRFSAERTGGSVSTLTIQRTQQEDSAVYLCASSLGPAGGRVNEQFFGPGTRLTVL.